What follows are 30 T cell receptor beta chains derived from one specimen sequenced in a study of blood T cell repertoires in COVID-19. Here immunoSEQ multiplex PCR was the method, and the copy in TCRdb shows in-frame clones only, minus some. The sample lists 150,000 or so clones, less than 85% occurring once. Sequenced input: peripheral blood. These receptors came from a human donor with acute or convalescent COVID-19. The donor label of this sample is uncertain.

The J gene is TRBJ2-6, the V gene TRBV7-9; no definite D call. The CDR3 spans 12 residues. Germline CDR1 is SEHNR and CDR2 is FQNEAQ (reference sequence). V lost 5 bases and J 10 bases, leaving 9 bases between the germline ends. CDR3 protein: CASSQAQNVLTF. DNA of the CDR3: TGTGCCAGCAGCCAGGCCCAGAACGTCCTGACTTTC. The variable domain in full, completed from reference TRBV7-9 and TRBJ2-6, reads DTGVSQNPRHKITKRGQNVTFRCDPISEHNRLYWYRQTLGQGPEFLTYFQNEAQLEKSRLLSDRFSAERPKGSFSTLEIQRTEQGDSAMYLCASSQAQNVLTFGAGSRLTVL.

The chain combines TRBV11-2 with TRBJ2-2; 9 bases align to TRBD2. Unmatched junction bases numbered 5, after V lost 6 bases and J lost 0 bases. The germline gives CDR1 SGHAT, CDR2 FQNNGV. This CDR3 comprises 16 residues. The CDR3 protein is CASRPLAGTNTGELFF. CDR3 nucleotide sequence: TGTGCCAGCAGACCGCTAGCGGGGACGAACACCGGGGAGCTGTTTTTT.

The chain recombines TRBV30 with TRBJ2-7, with 7 bases lining up with TRBD1. Trimming took 4 bases from V and 4 from J; bases not matched to a gene: 10. Germline loops: CDR1 GTSNPN, CDR2 SVGIG (reference sequence). CDR3 size: 14 residues. DNA for the CDR3: TGTGCCTGGACCCCAGGGGACAGACCTTACGAGCAGTACTTC. Translation: CAWTPGDRPYEQYF. Variable domain in full (rest from reference TRBV30 and TRBJ2-7): SQTIHQWPATLVQPVGSPLSLECTVEGTSNPNLYWYRQAAGRGLQLLFYSVGIGQISSEVPQNLSASRPQDRQFILSSKKLLLSDSGFYLCAWTPGDRPYEQYFGPGTRLTVT.

The rearrangement links TRBV7-8 to TRBJ1-1, with D uncertain. Germline values: CDR1 SGHVS, CDR2 FQNEAQ. The CDR3 spans 17 residues. The germline V and J ends were trimmed by 1 base and 1 base, with 16 bases remaining between them. The CDR3 loop is CASSLGRAGIRNTEAFF. CDR3 coding DNA: TGTGCCAGCAGCTTAGGTCGTGCGGGAATAAGGAACACTGAAGCTTTCTTT.

This chain uses TRBV10-2 with TRBJ1-1, with D tentatively TRBD1 (5 bases). Trimming left V 9 bases short and J 0 bases short, with 14 bases between. The CDR3 sequence is 14 residues long. Germline assignment: CDR1 WSHSY and CDR2 SAAADI. The CDR3 DNA is TGCGCCAGTTGGGATGGGGCTATGAACACTGAAGCTTTCTTT. Its protein is CASWDGAMNTEAFF.

This sequence joins TRBV7-2 and TRBJ2-2, with D unresolved. Germline V gene lookup returns CDR1 SGHTA and CDR2 FQGNSA. The length of the CDR3 is 13 residues. The ends were cut back, 1 base at V and 6 bases at J, with 6 bases in the middle. CDR3 coding DNA: TGTGCCAGCAGCTTAGGGCAGGCCGGGGAGCTGTTTTTT. Translated, it gives CASSLGQAGELFF.

The chain couples TRBV18 to TRBJ1-2; unclear D gene. This CDR3 has 11 residues. The germline V and J ends were trimmed by 6 bases and 2 bases, with 4 bases remaining between them. Germline CDR1 KGHSH, CDR2 LQKENI. The CDR3 nucleotides read TGTGCCAGCTCGCAGAACTATGGCTACACCTTC. It is translated as CASSQNYGYTF.

The gene calls are TRBV7-3 and TRBJ1-1; perhaps TRBD1 as D (5 bases). V was pared by 2 bases and J by 4 bases, with 11 bases between. The CDR3 covers 14 residues. The germline CDR1 and CDR2 sequences are SGHTA and FQGTGA. The CDR3 reads CASSLGAGSTEAFF. The CDR3 DNA reads as TGTGCCAGCAGCTTAGGGGCAGGGTCCACTGAAGCTTTCTTT.

V gene TRBV10-3 combines with J gene TRBJ1-1; the D gene is possibly TRBD1 (5 bases). V was trimmed by 6 bases and J by 5 bases, leaving 10 bases between them. The V gene's germline CDR1 is ENHRY and CDR2 SYGVKD. The CDR3 is 12 residues long. Here the CDR3 reads CAISLPGTEAFF. The CDR3 nucleotides are TGTGCCATCAGCCTTCCAGGGACTGAAGCTTTCTTT.

This chain links TRBV6-5 with TRBJ2-6; D might be TRBD2 (6 bases). Germline lookup yields CDR1 MNHEY and CDR2 SVGAGI. V was pared by 6 bases and J by 1 base, with 10 bases between. The CDR3 runs to 15 residues. The CDR3 nucleotides read TGTGCCAGCAGGTCCGGGGGTTCTGGGGCCAACGTCCTGACTTTC. Amino acid sequence: CASRSGGSGANVLTF.

The chain carries TRBV25-1 and TRBJ2-3, with 9 bases that match TRBD2. The CDR3 covers 17 residues. The ends lost 3 bases at V and 5 bases at J; junction bases unmatched: 12. The germline V gene encodes CDR1 MGHDK and CDR2 SYGVNS. CDR3 nucleotides: TGTGCCAGCAGTGATCGACTAGCGGTGGGGTCAGGAGATACGCAGTATTTT. It yields the protein CASSDRLAVGSGDTQYF.

V is TRBV3-1 (or the pseudogene TRBV3-2) and J is TRBJ1-1; the match to TRBD1 covers 7 bases. The V segment lost 4 bases and the J segment 2 bases; nucleotides outside the gene matches: 10. The CDR3 contains 16 residues. Per germline, CDR1 LGHDT and CDR2 YNNKEL (reference sequence). The CDR3 region has the DNA TGTGCCAGCAGCCTTAAACAGGGGCCATCTAACACTGAAGCTTTCTTT. It specifies CASSLKQGPSNTEAFF.

This clone was recorded at least ten times. The chain links TRBV5-5 to TRBJ1-6; D ambiguous. Germline-derived CDR1 and CDR2 are SGHKS and YYEKEE (reference sequence). The CDR3 has 12 residues. V lost 2 bases and J 12 bases, leaving 9 bases between the germline ends. CDR3: CASSFSGEPLHF. CDR3 nucleotide sequence: TGTGCCAGCAGCTTCAGTGGTGAACCCCTCCACTTT.

The chain uses TRBV28 and TRBJ2-1, with 9 bases fitting TRBD2. Trimming took 3 bases from V and 0 from J; bases not matched to a gene: 15. Germline loops: CDR1 MDHEN, CDR2 SYDVKM. The CDR3 is 20 amino acids. The CDR3 bases are TGTGCCAGCAGTTTGCTCTTTAGGGCTAGCGGGGTATACTCCTACAATGAGCAGTTCTTC. Translating it yields CASSLLFRASGVYSYNEQFF.

V and J are TRBV6-1 and TRBJ1-2; D may be TRBD1 (5 bases). The CDR3 has 16 amino acids. Per germline, CDR1 MNHNS and CDR2 SASEGT. Trimming left V 1 base short and J 4 bases short, with 16 bases between. The CDR3 nucleotides are TGTGCCAGCAGTGAAGGAGCCCCACAGGTCATCTATGGCTACACCTTC. Translation gives CASSEGAPQVIYGYTF.

This chain links TRBV9 with TRBJ2-5; 9 nucleotides line up with TRBD2. Trimming cost V 4 bases and J 2 bases; bases outside gene matches: 6. CDR1 is SGDLS, CDR2 YYNGEE, per germline. CDR3 size: 15 residues. This CDR3 is CASSLGLAGQETQYF. In nucleotides, the CDR3 is TGTGCCAGCAGCTTAGGCCTAGCGGGGCAAGAGACCCAGTACTTC.

V gene TRBV4-2 combines with J gene TRBJ2-5, with 12 positions matching TRBD2. CDR3 size: 16 residues. V trimming: 1 base; J trimming: 5 bases; junction bases outside the gene matches: 5. Per germline, CDR1 LGHNA and CDR2 YNFKEQ. The CDR3 region is CASSQGPSGGDETQYF. The CDR3, as DNA: TGTGCCAGCAGCCAAGGGCCTAGCGGGGGGGATGAGACCCAGTACTTC.

V gene TRBV15 combines with J gene TRBJ1-2; D is unresolved. V lost 3 bases, J lost 3 bases, and 8 bases lay in between. Per the germline V gene, CDR1 is LNHNV and CDR2 is YYDKDF (reference sequence). This CDR3 is built from 13 residues. As DNA, the CDR3 is TGTGCCACCAGCAGGAGGGCCTACTATGGCTACACCTTC. Translating gives CATSRRAYYGYTF.

The chain combines TRBV28 with TRBJ1-2; tentative D call: TRBD1 (5 bases). The CDR3 totals 14 residues. Per germline, CDR1 MDHEN and CDR2 SYDVKM. Between the trimmed V and J ends, which lost 5 bases and 4 bases, there was a span of 14 bases. The CDR3 reads CASSPTRGGYGYTF. CDR3 bases: TGTGCCAGCAGTCCTACCCGGGGGGGCTATGGCTACACCTTC.

This chain uses TRBV6-5 with TRBJ1-4; 8 bases fit TRBD1. V was pared by 5 bases and J by 7 bases, with 3 bases of the junction left unmatched. This CDR3 has 13 residues. Germline CDR1 is MNHEY and CDR2 is SVGAGI. CDR3 amino acids: CASSRTGSEKLFF. CDR3 sequence (DNA): TGTGCCAGCAGTCGGACAGGGAGTGAAAAACTGTTTTTT.

V and J are TRBV5-8 and TRBJ2-3; 9 nucleotides agree with TRBD1. Germline V gene lookup returns CDR1 SGHTS and CDR2 YDEGEE. The CDR3 is 16 residues long. The V gene end was trimmed by 4 bases and the J gene end by 0 bases; junction bases not matched to a gene: 6. In DNA form, the CDR3 reads TGTGCCAGCAGCCTAGGGACAGGGAAGAGCACAGATACGCAGTATTTT. It specifies CASSLGTGKSTDTQYF. The whole variable domain, remainder taken from reference TRBV5-8 and TRBJ2-3, is EAGVTQSPTHLIKTRGQQATLRCSPISGHTSVYWYQQALGLGLQFLLWYDEGEERNRGNFPPRFSGRQFPNYSSELNVNALELEDSALYLCASSLGTGKSTDTQYFGPGTRLTVL.

The chain couples TRBV18 to TRBJ1-1, with 7 bases fitting TRBD1. Germline V gene lookup returns CDR1 KGHSH and CDR2 LQKENI. This CDR3 is 16 amino acids long. V lost 6 bases, J lost 1 base, and 11 bases stayed unmatched. CDR3 region: CASSQGQPAANTEAFF. CDR3 sequence (DNA): TGTGCCAGCTCTCAGGGACAGCCAGCGGCGAACACTGAAGCTTTCTTT.

In the case of this clone: Other DNA sequences of this sample code for an identical CDR3. The chain uses TRBV28 and TRBJ2-7; D is undetermined. The length of the CDR3 is 11 residues. The germline CDR1 and CDR2 sequences are MDHEN and SYDVKM. Trimming shortened V by 6 bases and J by 3 bases, and 6 bases separated the two germline ends. The CDR3 nucleotides read TGTGCCAGCAGCTCCCTCTACGAGCAGTACTTC. Residues: CASSSLYEQYF.

This clone was picked up a small number of times. This chain uses TRBV7-2 with TRBJ2-3; 8 bases match TRBD1. Germline V gene lookup returns CDR1 SGHTA and CDR2 FQGNSA. Unmatched junction bases numbered 5, after V lost 5 bases and J lost 1 base. There are 15 residues in the CDR3. CDR3 bases: TGTGCCAGCAGCGGAACCAGGGGGCGCACAGATACGCAGTATTTT. This encodes CASSGTRGRTDTQYF.

The genes are TRBV7-3 and TRBJ2-5; D possibly corresponds to TRBD2 (5 bases). This CDR3 comprises 15 residues. The germline V and J ends were trimmed by 5 bases and 2 bases, with 15 bases remaining between them. Germline V gene data show CDR1 as SGHTA and CDR2 as FQGTGA. DNA for the CDR3: TGTGCCAGCAGCGGAGAAGAGGGAAGTCAAGAGACCCAGTACTTC. Protein: CASSGEEGSQETQYF.

The V and J genes are TRBV25-1 and TRBJ2-5; possibly TRBD2 for D (6 bases). Germline V gene sequence: CDR1 MGHDK, CDR2 SYGVNS. The ends were cut back, 6 bases at V and 0 bases at J, with 14 bases in the middle. The length of the CDR3 is 15 residues. The chain's CDR3 is CASREGLVDQETQYF. CDR3 bases: TGTGCCAGCAGGGAGGGTCTAGTCGACCAAGAGACCCAGTACTTC. Full variable domain (remainder filled in from reference TRBV25-1 and TRBJ2-5): EADIYQTPRYLVIGTGKKITLECSQTMGHDKMYWYQQDPGMELHLIHYSYGVNSTEKGDLSSESTVSRIRTEHFPLTLESARPSHTSQYLCASREGLVDQETQYFGPGTRLLVL.

This clone was counted a single time. The rearrangement links TRBV7-3 to TRBJ2-1; D is possibly TRBD2 (7 bases). The V gene's germline CDR1 is SGHTA and CDR2 FQGTGA. This CDR3 is built from 15 residues. V was trimmed by 0 bases and J by 9 bases, leaving 15 bases between them. CDR3 region: CASSLTGGPFSEQFF. DNA of the CDR3: TGTGCCAGCAGCTTAACGGGGGGGCCGTTTAGTGAGCAGTTCTTC.

J is TRBJ1-2 and V is TRBV2; D unresolved. The germline V and J ends were trimmed by 6 bases and 7 bases, with 12 bases remaining between them. The length of the CDR3 is 12 residues. Germline values: CDR1 SNHLY, CDR2 FYNNEI. CDR3 protein: CASRNGGFGYTF. In DNA, the CDR3 is TGTGCCAGCAGAAATGGCGGGTTTGGCTACACCTTC.

The chain's CDR3 is CASRGRRTNYGYTF. CDR3 nucleotide sequence: TGTGCCAGCAGGGGGCGGCGAACTAACTATGGCTACACCTTC. The chain couples TRBV6-5 to TRBJ1-2; a weak D match, TRBD1 (5 bases). Germline V gene data show CDR1 as MNHEY and CDR2 as SVGAGI. V was clipped by 6 bases and J by 0 bases, with 11 bases between them. The CDR3 has 14 residues.

The rearrangement joins TRBV4-3 to TRBJ2-5, with TRBD2 as a possible D gene (5 bases). V was cut by 2 bases and J by 7 bases, with 23 bases left in between. The CDR3 extends over 17 amino acids. CDR1 is LGHNA and CDR2 is YSLEER in the germline V gene. This CDR3 reads CASSQSSGVLATWTQYF. CDR3 coding DNA: TGCGCCAGCAGCCAATCTTCCGGAGTGCTAGCTACCTGGACCCAGTACTTC.